The clone carrying this T cell receptor beta chain appeared a few times. As yet, its antigen is unknown. This record belongs to a study of CD8+CD57+ T cells in acquired aplastic anemia. Study-wide results and limits: Around 27 CD8+ CDR3 sequences occurred in both the patients and the controls.

Patients included in sequencing had previously demonstrated CD8+CD57+ cell expansion by flow cytometry. Therapy had not been given to patients before blood sampling. Trimming took off 5 bases at V and 0 bases at J, with 8 bases between the two ends. The V gene's germline CDR1 is SGHTA and CDR2 FQGNSA. The CDR3 sequence is 14 residues long. Template material for TCR beta VDJ and CDR3 profiling consisted of genomic DNA. TCRdb used MiXCR to reprocess the reads, holding one entry per CDR3 protein. Of approximately 470,000 distinct CDR3 sequences in the sample, about a third were seen once. The clonotype originates from a human donor with aplastic anemia. Sample: sorted CD4+, CD8+, or CD8+CD57+ T cells (not recorded which) from PBMCs. The rearrangement joins TRBV7-2 to TRBJ2-1; D gene uncertain. The CDR3 loop reads CASSLLSSYNEQFF. CDR3 bases: TGTGCCAGCAGCCTCCTCAGCTCCTACAATGAGCAGTTCTTC.